The 22 T cell receptor beta chains listed next were all sequenced from one sample in a study of shared T cell receptors in the human thymus. This table comes from immunoSEQ multiplex PCR, and its TCRdb copy is limited to in-frame clones, with some not included. The repertoire consists of under 700,000 clones, with around 78% occurring once and the leading ten covering roughly 0.013%. These data also formed part of another study, on human thymus T cells.

Sequencing input: thymocytes. The origin of the receptors is a boy younger than two with a congenital heart defect.

This chain links TRBV6-5 with TRBJ1-3, with a possible D match to TRBD1 (6 bases). This CDR3 has 16 residues. Germline V gives CDR1 MNHEY, CDR2 SVGAGI. Trimming left V 3 bases short and J 2 bases short, with 14 bases between. The chain's CDR3 is CASSYATGPPGNTIYF. Written as DNA, the CDR3 is TGTGCCAGCAGTTATGCAACAGGGCCACCTGGAAACACCATATATTTT.

Only a few counts were recorded for this clone. The chain couples TRBV7-6 to TRBJ2-3, with no clear D. The CDR3 has 13 amino acids. Deletions cut 1 base from V and 4 bases from J, with 6 bases between. Germline CDR1 is SGHVS and CDR2 is FNYEAQ. CDR3 region: CASSLVRADTQYF. In nucleotides, the CDR3 is TGTGCCAGCAGCTTAGTCCGGGCAGATACGCAGTATTTT. The full variable domain, with the rest looked up from reference TRBV7-6 and TRBJ2-3, is GAGVSQSPRYKVTKRGQDVALRCDPISGHVSLYWYRQALGQGPEFLTYFNYEAQQDKSGLPNDRFSAERPEGSISTLTIQRTEQRDSAMYRCASSLVRADTQYFGPGTRLTVL.

This sequence joins TRBV10-3 and TRBJ2-2; D might be TRBD1 (6 bases). The CDR3 runs 15 residues. The V gene's germline CDR1 is ENHRY and CDR2 SYGVKD. V was clipped by 10 bases and J by 1 base, with 16 bases between them. In nucleotides, the CDR3 is TGTGCCACCGCAGGGGAGTCTGAGAACACCGGGGAGCTGTTTTTT. Its translation: CATAGESENTGELFF.

This chain uses TRBV4-1 with TRBJ2-1; a weak D match, TRBD2 (6 bases). Germline assignment: CDR1 MGHRA and CDR2 YSYEKL. Trimming removed 3 bases at V and 4 bases at J, with 16 bases between. The CDR3 is 16 residues long. DNA of the CDR3: TGCGCCAGCAGCCAGTTGAGCCTAGCGCGTTACAATGAGCAGTTCTTC. Its protein is CASSQLSLARYNEQFF.

The J gene is TRBJ2-1, the V gene TRBV10-2, with D uncertain. CDR1 and CDR2 (germline): WSHSY, SAAADI. Trimming cost V 3 bases and J 4 bases, with 7 bases left between them. The CDR3 has 13 amino acids. Here the CDR3 reads CASSDEIYNEQFF. The DNA for the CDR3 is TGCGCCAGCAGTGACGAGATATACAATGAGCAGTTCTTC.

The genes are TRBV27 and TRBJ1-1, with D perhaps TRBD1 (5 bases). This CDR3 contains 15 residues. V was pared by 1 base and J by 2 bases, with 11 bases between. Germline V CDR1 and CDR2: MNHEY, SMNVEV (reference sequence). The DNA of the CDR3 is TGTGCCAGCAGTTTATTAAGGACATCTAACACTGAAGCTTTCTTT. This encodes CASSLLRTSNTEAFF.

This clone was seen more than once but under ten times. V and J are TRBV5-8 and TRBJ2-3; 13 nucleotides align to TRBD2. Per the germline V gene, CDR1 is SGHTS and CDR2 is YDEGEE. The CDR3 covers 17 residues. With 0 bases clipped from V and 4 bases from J, the junction kept 5 bases outside the gene matches. CDR3 in DNA: TGTGCCAGCAGCTTGGGGACTAGCGGGAGCGAGGCAGATACGCAGTATTTT. It specifies CASSLGTSGSEADTQYF.

The chain carries TRBV29-1 and TRBJ2-3, with D possibly matching TRBD2 (6 bases). The CDR3 extends over 11 amino acids. V was clipped by 6 bases and J by 6 bases, with 10 bases between them. Germline values: CDR1 SQVTM, CDR2 ANQGSEA. The CDR3 loop reads CSVRDSDTQYF. The CDR3 coding sequence is TGCAGCGTCCGGGACTCGGATACGCAGTATTTT.

The rearrangement joins TRBV7-2 to TRBJ2-7; tentatively, D is TRBD2 (6 bases). The CDR3 is made up of 15 amino acids. V gave up 3 bases and J gave up 2 bases, with 14 bases separating them. Germline values: CDR1 SGHTA, CDR2 FQGNSA. The CDR3 DNA sequence: TGTGCCAGCAGCTTCGGGGGAGCGCGGGCCTACGAGCAGTACTTC. It yields the protein CASSFGGARAYEQYF.

This chain connects TRBV28 to TRBJ2-7, with D maybe TRBD2 (5 bases). V was cut by 7 bases and J by 7 bases, with 11 bases left in between. The CDR3 is 11 residues long. Per germline, CDR1 MDHEN and CDR2 SYDVKM. CDR3 nucleotides: TGTGCCAGCACCTCAGCGGCAGAGCAGTACTTC. It translates to CASTSAAEQYF.

This clone appeared a few times. This chain connects TRBV29-1 to TRBJ2-5; unclear D gene. The CDR3 has 13 amino acids. Trimming shortened V by 4 bases and J by 8 bases, and 17 bases separated the two germline ends. Looked up from germline, CDR1 is SQVTM and CDR2 is ANQGSEA. The CDR3 sequence: CSVVYEEKRTQYF. DNA of the CDR3: TGCAGCGTTGTTTATGAGGAAAAGAGAACCCAGTACTTC. Complete variable domain (other parts from reference TRBV29-1 and TRBJ2-5): SAVISQKPSRDICQRGTSLTIQCQVDSQVTMMFWYRQQPGQSLTLIATANQGSEATYESGFVIDKFPISRPNLTFSTLTVSNMSPEDSSIYLCSVVYEEKRTQYFGPGTRLLVL.

The rearrangement uses TRBV19 and TRBJ2-1; D perhaps matches TRBD2 (7 bases). From germline, CDR1 is LNHDA and CDR2 SQIVND (reference sequence). The ends were cut back, 4 bases at V and 6 bases at J, with 13 bases in the middle. The CDR3 consists of 14 residues. CDR3 in amino acids: CASSKGEGPNEQFF. DNA for the CDR3: TGTGCCAGTAGTAAGGGGGAGGGCCCCAATGAGCAGTTCTTC.

V usage is TRBV5-3 and J usage is TRBJ1-1; D is undetermined. TRBV5-3 is an open reading frame, and its role is uncertain. The CDR3 contains 14 residues. Trimming removed 1 base at V and 7 bases at J, with 14 bases between. CDR3 in amino acids: CARSLLPPRGEAFF. The DNA for the CDR3 is TGTGCCAGAAGCTTGTTACCTCCACGGGGTGAAGCTTTCTTT.

This chain connects TRBV29-1 to TRBJ1-3; D gene unclear. Germline assignment: CDR1 SQVTM and CDR2 ANQGSEA. This CDR3 has 12 residues. V was shortened by 7 bases and J by 7 bases, with 14 bases between the two germline ends. CDR3 nucleotides: TGCAGCGCAGTGGTTGGAGGTAACACCATATATTTT. This gives the protein CSAVVGGNTIYF.

J is TRBJ2-7 and V is TRBV6-5; 10 nucleotides line up with TRBD1. The CDR3 spans 13 residues. Germline lookup yields CDR1 MNHEY and CDR2 SVGAGI. J was trimmed by 5 bases and V by 10 bases; bases with no gene match: 8. The CDR3 loop is CATQGQGFHEQYF. The CDR3 DNA reads TGTGCCACCCAGGGACAGGGGTTCCACGAGCAGTACTTC.

This clone was detected once. The chain recombines TRBV5-4 with TRBJ2-1, with D perhaps TRBD1 (5 bases). The CDR3 length is 15 residues. V was shortened by 3 bases and J by 0 bases, with 10 bases between the two germline ends. Germline V gene sequence: CDR1 SGHNT, CDR2 YYREEE (reference sequence). CDR3 sequence (DNA): TGTGCCAGCAGCTCGGACACCCGCTCCTACAATGAGCAGTTCTTC. Its protein is CASSSDTRSYNEQFF.

This clone was seen once. This chain joins TRBV6-1 and TRBJ1-4, with 7 bases aligning to TRBD1. This CDR3 has 15 residues. Germline CDR1 and CDR2: MNHNS and SASEGT. The ends lost 4 bases at V and 0 bases at J; junction bases unmatched: 2. CDR3 residues: CASSGGTATNEKLFF. CDR3 sequence (DNA): TGTGCCAGCAGTGGGGGGACAGCAACTAATGAAAAACTGTTTTTT.

In this sample, this clone turned up once. This sequence joins TRBV30 and TRBJ1-1; tentative D call: TRBD1 (6 bases). The germline V and J ends were trimmed by 0 bases and 7 bases, with 12 bases remaining between them. The CDR3 is made up of 13 amino acids. The germline gives CDR1 GTSNPN, CDR2 SVGIG (reference sequence). The CDR3 is CAWSVRGAGEAFF. CDR3 coding DNA: TGTGCCTGGAGTGTACGGGGGGCGGGTGAAGCTTTCTTT.

The chain recombines TRBV28 with TRBJ1-1; 10 nucleotides agree with TRBD1. The ends lost 3 bases at V and 7 bases at J; junction bases unmatched: 11. The CDR3 is 16 amino acids. CDR1 is MDHEN and CDR2 is SYDVKM in the germline V gene. CDR3 in amino acids: CASSFGVGTGEYEAFF. The CDR3 DNA follows: TGTGCCAGCAGTTTTGGGGTAGGGACAGGGGAATATGAAGCTTTCTTT.

The rearrangement joins TRBV14 to TRBJ2-7; D might be TRBD1 (5 bases). This CDR3 comprises 16 residues. Germline CDR1 is SGHDN and CDR2 is FVKESK. The germline V and J ends were trimmed by 2 bases and 6 bases, with 20 bases remaining between them. The CDR3 region is CASSQMGHKGDGEQYF. CDR3 in DNA: TGTGCCAGCAGCCAAATGGGCCACAAAGGGGATGGCGAGCAGTACTTC.

This clone showed up just once. The chain is built from TRBV18 and TRBJ1-2, with TRBD1 as a possible D gene (5 bases). V lost 2 bases, J lost 2 bases, and 9 bases lay in between. The CDR3 totals 14 residues. Germline V gives CDR1 KGHSH, CDR2 LQKENI. CDR3 amino acids: CASSPDSENYGYTF. Here the CDR3 DNA reads TGTGCCAGCTCACCAGACAGTGAGAACTATGGCTACACCTTC.

V gene TRBV11-3 combines with J gene TRBJ1-2; D ambiguous. V lost 3 bases to trimming and J lost 6 bases, with 11 bases between them. Germline assignment: CDR1 SGHNT and CDR2 YENEEA. The length of the CDR3 is 13 residues. This chain's CDR3 is CASSFFNTNGYTF. CDR3 DNA: TGTGCCAGCAGCTTTTTCAACACAAATGGCTACACCTTC. The full variable domain, rest sourced from reference TRBV11-3 and TRBJ1-2, is EAGVVQSPRYKIIEKKQPVAFWCNPISGHNTLYWYLQNLGQGPELLIRYENEEAVDDSQLPKDRFSAERLKGVDSTLKIQPAELGDSAVYLCASSFFNTNGYTFGSGTRLTVV.